Below, 8 T cell receptor beta chains from the same sample are listed, as sequenced in a study of T cell clonality in common variable immunodeficiency. TCRdb's copy holds only in-frame clones and misses some; the assay was immunoSEQ multiplex PCR. The data show approximately 50,000 clones, with none appearing a single time. The sequenced sample was peripheral blood mononuclear cells. Every receptor here comes from a person aged 18 to 75 in good health.

Many counts were recorded for this clone. The CDR3 extends 3 residues past the end of the read, so its final part is completed from the germline J gene. The rearrangement links TRBV29-1 to TRBJ1-5, with D possibly TRBD1 on 5 matching bases. The V and J ends lost 4 bases and 5 bases respectively, with 15 bases between them. The CDR3 covers 14 residues. Germline CDR1 SQVTM, CDR2 ANQGSEA. The CDR3 sequence: CSVGFRQGDQPQHF. The sequenced CDR3 bases are TGCAGCGTTGGGTTTCGGCAGGGAGATCAGCCC.

This clone showed up just a few times. The sequenced fragment ends 3 residues before the CDR3 boundary, so the rest is inferred from the germline J gene. The V gene is TRBV6-1, the J gene TRBJ1-5; D unclear. CDR3 length: 13 amino acids. Germline V gene data show CDR1 as MNHNS and CDR2 as SASEGT. V lost 2 bases and J 5 bases, leaving 7 bases between the germline ends. The CDR3 bases that were read are TGTGCCAGCAGTGAAAGGCTTTATCAGCCC. It codes for CASSERLYQP. The CDR3, in full, reads CASSERLYQPQHF.

There are many counts of this clone. Read coverage stops 3 residues before the CDR3 terminus; the germline J gene supplies the remainder. The chain is built from TRBV19 and TRBJ2-3, with D maybe TRBD1 (5 bases). The CDR3 runs 16 residues. V lost 5 bases, J lost 2 bases, and 17 bases lay in between. Germline CDR1 reads LNHDA; CDR2 reads SQIVND (reference sequence). The CDR3 region is CASSPQELLNTDTQYF. The part of the CDR3 DNA that was read is TGTGCCAGTAGTCCACAGGAGCTACTTAACACAGATACG.

Notes on this clone: The sequenced fragment ends 3 residues before the CDR3 boundary, so the rest is inferred from the germline J gene. Other DNA sequences in the sample encode the same CDR3. The rearrangement joins TRBV5-1 to TRBJ1-2, with 8 bases identical to TRBD1. CDR3 size: 15 residues. Trimming at V came to 1 base and at J to 3 bases, leaving 5 bases not matched to a gene. Germline-derived CDR1 and CDR2 are SGHRS and YFSETQ. Incomplete CDR3 DNA: TGCGCCAGCAGCTTGCCGACGACAGGGGACTATGGC. It translates to CASSLPTTGDYG. The CDR3, in full, reads CASSLPTTGDYGYTF. Together with reference TRBV5-1 and TRBJ1-2, the CDR3 gives the full variable domain: KAGVTQTPRYLIKTRGQQVTLSCSPISGHRSVSWYQQTPGQGLQFLFEYFSETQRNKGNFPGRFSGRQFSNSRSEMNVSTLELGDSALYLCASSLPTTGDYGYTFGSGTRLTVV.

CDR3: CASEGFSNYEQYF. CDR3 DNA, as far as it was read: TGTGCCAGTGAGGGGTTTTCAAACTACGAG. The J gene is TRBJ2-7, the V gene TRBV2, with D possibly called TRBD1 or TRBD2 (5 bases each). Read sequence stops 3 residues before the CDR3 end, and the germline J gene provides the missing end. CDR1 and CDR2 from the germline V gene are SNHLY and FYNNEI. This CDR3 has 13 residues. V was trimmed by 9 bases and J by 3 bases, leaving 15 bases between them.

Ten or more counts support this clone. The read terminates 3 residues ahead of where the CDR3 ends, so the germline J gene completes it. The chain carries TRBV11-2 and TRBJ2-7; TRBD2 is a possible D gene (6 bases). Germline loops: CDR1 SGHAT, CDR2 FQNNGV. CDR3 length: 15 amino acids. V gave up 4 bases and J gave up 5 bases, with 18 bases separating them. The covered CDR3 bases are TGTGCCAGCAGCTCCGGGGCGGGGACCCCCCACGAG. Translated: CASSSGAGTPHE. The full CDR3 protein reads CASSSGAGTPHEQYF.

This clone was picked up many times. This CDR3 is CASSFRGGDEKLFF. The sequenced CDR3 bases are TGCGCCAGCAGCTTCCGGGGGGGCGATGAAAAA. This sequence joins TRBV5-1 and TRBJ1-4; perhaps TRBD1 as D (6 bases). With the read ending 3 residues before the CDR3 end, the germline J gene is used to fill in that end. This CDR3 comprises 14 residues. Germline loops: CDR1 SGHRS, CDR2 YFSETQ. Trimming took off 2 bases at V and 6 bases at J, with 11 bases between the two ends.

In this sample, this clone turned up many times. Read sequence stops 3 residues before the CDR3 end, and the germline J gene provides the missing end. The chain has TRBV10-1 and TRBJ2-7; TRBD1 matches at 7 bases. The CDR3 consists of 12 residues. V gave up 6 bases and J gave up 5 bases; unmatched junction bases: 4. Germline V CDR1 and CDR2: WNHNN, SYGVQD (reference sequence). The CDR3 is CASSADRDEQYF. The DNA read from the CDR3 is TGCGCCAGCAGCGCTGACAGGGACGAG.